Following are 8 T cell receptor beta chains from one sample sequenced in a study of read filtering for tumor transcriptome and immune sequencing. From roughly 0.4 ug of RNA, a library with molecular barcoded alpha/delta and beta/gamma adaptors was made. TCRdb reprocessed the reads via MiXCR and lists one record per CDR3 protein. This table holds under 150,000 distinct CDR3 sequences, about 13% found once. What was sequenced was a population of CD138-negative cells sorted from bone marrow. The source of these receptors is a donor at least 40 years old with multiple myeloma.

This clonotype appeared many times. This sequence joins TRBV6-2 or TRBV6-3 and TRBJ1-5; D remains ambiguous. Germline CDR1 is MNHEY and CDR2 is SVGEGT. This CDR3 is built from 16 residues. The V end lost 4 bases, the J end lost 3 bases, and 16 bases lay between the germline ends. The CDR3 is CASSSAWVVDNQPQHF. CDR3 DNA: TGTGCCAGCAGTTCCGCCTGGGTGGTTGACAATCAGCCCCAGCATTTT.

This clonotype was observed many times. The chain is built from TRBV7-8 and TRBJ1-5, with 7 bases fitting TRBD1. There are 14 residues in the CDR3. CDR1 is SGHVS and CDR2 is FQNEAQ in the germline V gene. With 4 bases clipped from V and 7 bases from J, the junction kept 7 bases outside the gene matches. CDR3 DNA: TGTGCCAGCAGCTCCGGGACAGATGGACAGCCCCAGCATTTT. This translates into CASSSGTDGQPQHF. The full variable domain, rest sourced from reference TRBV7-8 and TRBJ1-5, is GAGVSQSPRYKVAKRGQDVALRCDPISGHVSLFWYQQALGQGPEFLTYFQNEAQLDKSGLPSDRFFAERPEGSVSTLKIQRTQQEDSAVYLCASSSGTDGQPQHFGDGTRLSIL.

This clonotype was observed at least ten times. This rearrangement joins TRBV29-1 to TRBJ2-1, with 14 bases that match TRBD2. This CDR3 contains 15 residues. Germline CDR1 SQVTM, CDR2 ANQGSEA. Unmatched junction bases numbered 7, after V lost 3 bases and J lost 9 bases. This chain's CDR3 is CSVDPGLAGAGEQFF. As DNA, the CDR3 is TGCAGCGTTGACCCGGGACTAGCGGGAGCAGGTGAGCAGTTCTTC.

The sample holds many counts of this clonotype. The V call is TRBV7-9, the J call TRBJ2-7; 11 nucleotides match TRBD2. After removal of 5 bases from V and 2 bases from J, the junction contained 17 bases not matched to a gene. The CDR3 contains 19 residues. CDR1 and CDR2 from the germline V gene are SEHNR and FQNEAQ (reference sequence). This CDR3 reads CASSPNWELAGGITYEQYF. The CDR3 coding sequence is TGTGCCAGCAGCCCAAATTGGGAATTAGCGGGAGGGATCACCTACGAGCAGTACTTC.

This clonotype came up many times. The CDR3, as DNA: TGCAGCGTGGGGCAGGGGATTCGTGGCACAGATACGCAGTATTTT. Encoded protein: CSVGQGIRGTDTQYF. The rearrangement uses TRBV29-1 and TRBJ2-3; D perhaps matches TRBD1 (6 bases). The germline V gene encodes CDR1 SQVTM and CDR2 ANQGSEA. The V and J ends lost 6 bases and 1 base respectively, with 17 bases between them. This CDR3 is built from 15 residues.

This CDR3 is CASSQQTSGHNEQFF. The DNA for the CDR3 is TGTGCCAGCAGCCAACAAACTAGCGGCCACAATGAGCAGTTCTTC. The chain has TRBV7-3 and TRBJ2-1; TRBD2 aligns across 8 bases. The V gene end was trimmed by 5 bases and the J gene end by 5 bases; junction bases not matched to a gene: 8. CDR1 and CDR2 from the germline V gene are SGHTA and FQGTGA. The CDR3 length is 15 residues.

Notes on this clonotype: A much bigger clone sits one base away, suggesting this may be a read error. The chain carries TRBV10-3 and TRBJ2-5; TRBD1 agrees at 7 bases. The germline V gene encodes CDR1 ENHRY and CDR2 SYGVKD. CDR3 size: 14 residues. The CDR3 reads CATSPGTAEETQYF. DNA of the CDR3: TGTGCCACCAGTCCAGGGACAGCTGAAGAGACCCAGTACTTC.

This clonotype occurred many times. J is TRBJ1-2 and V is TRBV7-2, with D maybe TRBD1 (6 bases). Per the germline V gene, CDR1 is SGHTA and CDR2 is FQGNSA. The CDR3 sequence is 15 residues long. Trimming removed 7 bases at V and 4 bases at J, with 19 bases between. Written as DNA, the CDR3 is TGTGCCAGCACCCAACCGACAGGTGTAGGCTATGGCTACACCTTC. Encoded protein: CASTQPTGVGYGYTF.